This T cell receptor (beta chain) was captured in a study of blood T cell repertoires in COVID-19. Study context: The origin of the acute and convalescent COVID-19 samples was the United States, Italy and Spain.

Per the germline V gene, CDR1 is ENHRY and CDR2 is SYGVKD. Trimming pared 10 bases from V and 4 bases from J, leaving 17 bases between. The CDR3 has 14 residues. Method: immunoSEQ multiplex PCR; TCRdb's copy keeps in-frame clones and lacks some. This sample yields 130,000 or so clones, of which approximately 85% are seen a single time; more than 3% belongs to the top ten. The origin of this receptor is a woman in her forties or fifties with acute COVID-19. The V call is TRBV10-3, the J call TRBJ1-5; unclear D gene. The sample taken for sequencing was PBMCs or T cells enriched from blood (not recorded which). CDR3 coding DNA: TGTGCCACCTCTCCAGAGGGATTAAATCAGCCCCAGCATTTT. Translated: CATSPEGLNQPQHF.